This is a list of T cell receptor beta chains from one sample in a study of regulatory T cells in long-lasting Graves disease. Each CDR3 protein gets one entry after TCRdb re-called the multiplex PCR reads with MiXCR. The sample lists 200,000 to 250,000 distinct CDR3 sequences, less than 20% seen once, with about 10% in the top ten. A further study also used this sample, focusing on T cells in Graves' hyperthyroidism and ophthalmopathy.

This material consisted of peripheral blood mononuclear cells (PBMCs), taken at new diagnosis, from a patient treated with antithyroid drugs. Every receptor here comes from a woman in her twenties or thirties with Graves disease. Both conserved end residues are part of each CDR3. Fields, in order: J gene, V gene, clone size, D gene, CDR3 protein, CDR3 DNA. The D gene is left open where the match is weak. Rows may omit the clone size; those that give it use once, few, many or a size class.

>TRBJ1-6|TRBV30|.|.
CAWRQDSPLHF
TGTGCCTGGAGGCAGGATTCACCCCTCCACTTT
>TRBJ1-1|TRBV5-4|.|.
CASSSEGLNTEAFF
TGTGCCAGCAGCTCGGAGGGGCTGAACACTGAAGCTTTCTTT
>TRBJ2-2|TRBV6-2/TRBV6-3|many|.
CASERNTGELFF
TGTGCCAGCGAGAGGAACACCGGGGAGCTGTTTTTT
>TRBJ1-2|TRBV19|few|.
CASTPTFQAGYTF
TGTGCCAGTACCCCTACCTTTCAGGCTGGCTACACCTTC
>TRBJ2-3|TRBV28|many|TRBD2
CASSFITGTSGGELYF
TGTGCCAGCAGTTTCATAACAGGGACTAGCGGGGGGGAGTTGTATTTT
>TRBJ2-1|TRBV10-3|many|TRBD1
CAISERDRVNNEQFF
TGTGCCATCAGTGAGAGGGACAGGGTGAACAATGAGCAGTTCTTC
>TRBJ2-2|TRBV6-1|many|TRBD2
CASRRGGTGGELFF
TGTGCCAGCCGACGGGGGGGTACGGGCGGGGAGCTGTTTTTT
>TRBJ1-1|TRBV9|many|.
CASSAPAGGRDTEAFF
TGTGCCAGCAGCGCTCCCGCGGGGGGTAGGGACACTGAAGCTTTCTTT
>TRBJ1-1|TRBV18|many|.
CASSRASRNTEAFF
TGTGCCAGCTCACGCGCCAGTAGGAACACTGAAGCTTTCTTT
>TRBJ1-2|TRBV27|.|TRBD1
CASSLSRGGGYGYTF
TGTGCCAGCAGTTTATCGAGAGGGGGCGGCTATGGCTACACCTTC
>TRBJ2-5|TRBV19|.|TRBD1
CASSIGQAHQETQYF
TGTGCCAGTAGTATCGGACAGGCCCACCAAGAGACCCAGTACTTC
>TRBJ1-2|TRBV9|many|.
CASSVESRTNYGYTF
TGTGCCAGCAGCGTAGAGTCCAGGACTAACTATGGCTACACCTTC
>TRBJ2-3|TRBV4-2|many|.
CASSQDRRGDTQYF
TGTGCCAGCAGCCAAGATCGGAGGGGGGATACGCAGTATTTT
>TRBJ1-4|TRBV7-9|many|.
CASSPRDMNEKLFF
TGTGCCAGCAGCCCCAGGGACATGAATGAAAAACTGTTTTTT
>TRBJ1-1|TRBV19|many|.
CASSIVPTAVNTEAFF
TGTGCCAGTAGTATCGTCCCGACAGCCGTGAACACTGAAGCTTTCTTT
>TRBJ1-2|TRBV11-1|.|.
CASRRGGVADGYTF
TGTGCCAGCCGCCGGGGGGGGGTAGCGGATGGCTACACCTTC
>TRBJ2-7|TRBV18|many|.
CASSPNNYEQYF
TGTGCCAGCTCACCTAACAACTACGAGCAGTACTTC
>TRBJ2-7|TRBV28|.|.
CASSLSGAPHEQYF
TGTGCCAGCAGTTTATCAGGTGCTCCCCACGAGCAGTACTTC
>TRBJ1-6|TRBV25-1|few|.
CASRQGGNSPLHF
TGTGCCAGCAGACAGGGTGGGAATTCACCCCTCCACTTT
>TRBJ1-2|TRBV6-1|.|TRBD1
CASSHGTGGGYTF
TGTGCCAGCAGTCATGGGACAGGAGGCGGCTACACCTTT
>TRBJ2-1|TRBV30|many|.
CAWSSSGWEQFF
TGTGCCTGGAGTTCCTCAGGGTGGGAGCAGTTCTTC
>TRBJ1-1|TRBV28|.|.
CASSPTEQTEAFF
TGTGCCAGCAGCCCGACAGAGCAAACTGAGGCTTTCTTT
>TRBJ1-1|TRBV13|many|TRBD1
CASSATDRDTEAFF
TGTGCCAGCAGCGCAACGGACAGGGACACTGAAGCTTTCTTT